Listed below are T cell receptor beta chains from one sample, sequenced in a study of T cells in Graves' hyperthyroidism and ophthalmopathy. TCRdb reprocessed the multiplex PCR reads via MiXCR and lists one record per CDR3 protein. The sample lists approximately 400,000 distinct CDR3 sequences, around an eighth seen once, with more than 20% in the top ten. The sequenced sample consisted of blood. The receptor set was obtained from a man aged 30 to 39 with Graves' hyperthyroidism that later progressed to Graves' ophthalmopathy. Both conserved end residues are part of each CDR3. Each record gives: CDR3 protein, CDR3 DNA, V gene, D gene, clone size, J gene. The D gene is left open where the match is weak. Clone sizes are given selectively: once, few, many, or a class where the clone is expanded.

CDR3aa: CASSLSGVLLSGNTIYF
CDR3nt: TGTGCCAGCAGCTTGTCAGGCGTACTTCTCTCTGGAAACACCATATATTTT
v_gene: TRBV5-5
d_gene: -
abundance: -
j_gene: TRBJ1-3

CDR3aa: CASRPQGVGGYTF
CDR3nt: TGTGCCAGCAGACCACAGGGAGTCGGTGGCTACACCTTC
v_gene: TRBV6-2/TRBV6-3
d_gene: -
abundance: many
j_gene: TRBJ1-2

CDR3aa: CSVDGRTDTQYF
CDR3nt: TGCAGTGTCGACGGTCGCACAGATACGCAGTATTTT
v_gene: TRBV20-1
d_gene: -
abundance: -
j_gene: TRBJ2-3

CDR3aa: CASSWTSGYEQYF
CDR3nt: TGTGCCAGCAGCTGGACTAGCGGGTACGAGCAGTACTTC
v_gene: TRBV5-8
d_gene: TRBD2
abundance: -
j_gene: TRBJ2-7

CDR3aa: CASRGAGNQPQHF
CDR3nt: TGTGCCAGCAGGGGGGCAGGCAATCAGCCCCAGCATTTT
v_gene: TRBV25-1
d_gene: -
abundance: few
j_gene: TRBJ1-5

CDR3aa: CSARQNYEQYF
CDR3nt: TGCAGTGCCCGACAGAACTACGAGCAGTACTTC
v_gene: TRBV20-1
d_gene: -
abundance: -
j_gene: TRBJ2-7

CDR3aa: CSARQYTDTQYF
CDR3nt: TGCAGTGCTAGACAGTACACAGATACGCAGTATTTT
v_gene: TRBV20-1
d_gene: -
abundance: few
j_gene: TRBJ2-3

CDR3aa: CASSDPTGARSSYNSPLHF
CDR3nt: TGTGCCAGCAGTGACCCGACAGGGGCGAGGAGCTCCTATAATTCACCCCTCCACTTT
v_gene: TRBV6-1
d_gene: TRBD1
abundance: -
j_gene: TRBJ1-6

CDR3aa: CASTDLTGGPHNEQFF
CDR3nt: TGCGCCAGCACGGACCTAACAGGGGGCCCCCACAATGAGCAGTTCTTC
v_gene: TRBV5-1
d_gene: TRBD1
abundance: many
j_gene: TRBJ2-1

CDR3aa: CASSPTGRVAYEQYF
CDR3nt: TGTGCCAGCAGCCCCACGGGCAGGGTGGCCTACGAGCAGTACTTC
v_gene: TRBV9
d_gene: -
abundance: many
j_gene: TRBJ2-7

CDR3aa: CASSRQGASSTDTQYF
CDR3nt: TGTGCCAGCAGCCGACAGGGGGCTAGTTCCACAGATACGCAGTATTTT
v_gene: TRBV5-8
d_gene: TRBD1
abundance: many
j_gene: TRBJ2-3

CDR3aa: CSARAAAGKFEQYF
CDR3nt: TGCAGTGCTAGGGCAGCAGCGGGGAAATTCGAGCAGTACTTC
v_gene: TRBV20-1
d_gene: TRBD2
abundance: -
j_gene: TRBJ2-7

CDR3aa: CASGGQRNTEAFF
CDR3nt: TGTGCCAGCGGTGGACAGCGGAACACTGAAGCTTTCTTT
v_gene: TRBV2
d_gene: -
abundance: many
j_gene: TRBJ1-1

CDR3aa: CASTPSGGNTEAFF
CDR3nt: TGTGCCAGCACCCCCTCCGGAGGGAACACTGAAGCTTTCTTT
v_gene: TRBV9
d_gene: -
abundance: -
j_gene: TRBJ1-1

CDR3aa: CASSLEQERGEQYF
CDR3nt: TGTGCCAGCAGCTTAGAACAGGAGAGGGGCGAGCAGTACTTC
v_gene: TRBV11-2
d_gene: -
abundance: many
j_gene: TRBJ2-7

CDR3aa: CASSPDRDVDTEAFF
CDR3nt: TGTGCCAGCAGTCCGGACAGGGACGTGGACACTGAAGCTTTCTTT
v_gene: TRBV28
d_gene: TRBD1
abundance: many
j_gene: TRBJ1-1

CDR3aa: CATSEAGQGATNEKLFF
CDR3nt: TGTGCCACCAGTGAGGCGGGACAGGGTGCAACTAATGAAAAACTGTTTTTT
v_gene: TRBV24-1
d_gene: TRBD1
abundance: -
j_gene: TRBJ1-4

CDR3aa: CASSALRGGDTQYF
CDR3nt: TGTGCCAGCAGTGCCCTCAGGGGGGGAGATACGCAGTATTTT
v_gene: TRBV28
d_gene: -
abundance: many
j_gene: TRBJ2-3

CDR3aa: CASSQVGKRGGSYEQYF
CDR3nt: TGTGCCAGCAGCCAAGTGGGAAAGCGGGGGGGTTCTTACGAGCAGTACTTC
v_gene: TRBV3-1
d_gene: TRBD2
abundance: few
j_gene: TRBJ2-7

CDR3aa: CASSGDRFYYGYTF
CDR3nt: TGCGCCAGCAGCGGAGACAGGTTCTACTATGGCTACACCTTC
v_gene: TRBV5-1
d_gene: -
abundance: few
j_gene: TRBJ1-2

CDR3aa: CASRGGGREKLFF
CDR3nt: TGTGCCAGCAGGGGAGGGGGACGGGAAAAACTGTTTTTT
v_gene: TRBV6-1
d_gene: -
abundance: few
j_gene: TRBJ1-4

CDR3aa: CASSERDRGKEFF
CDR3nt: TGTGCCAGCAGTGAAAGGGACAGGGGGAAGGAGTTCTTC
v_gene: TRBV2
d_gene: TRBD1
abundance: many
j_gene: TRBJ2-1

CDR3aa: CATSAWDSNQPQHF
CDR3nt: TGTGCCACCAGTGCCTGGGACAGCAATCAGCCCCAGCATTTT
v_gene: TRBV24-1
d_gene: -
abundance: many
j_gene: TRBJ1-5

CDR3aa: CASSLDRDYEQFF
CDR3nt: TGTGCCAGCTCGCTGGACAGGGACTATGAGCAGTTCTTC
v_gene: TRBV18
d_gene: TRBD1
abundance: -
j_gene: TRBJ2-1

CDR3aa: CASSSGGIYEQYF
CDR3nt: TGTGCCAGCAGTTCGGGGGGGATATACGAGCAGTACTTC
v_gene: TRBV5-1
d_gene: TRBD2
abundance: many
j_gene: TRBJ2-7

CDR3aa: CASSLDIRSTDTQYF
CDR3nt: TGTGCCAGCAGTTTAGATATACGTAGCACAGATACGCAGTATTTT
v_gene: TRBV12-3/TRBV12-4
d_gene: -
abundance: -
j_gene: TRBJ2-3

CDR3aa: CASSLALQGVGTGELFF
CDR3nt: TGCGCCAGCAGCTTGGCCCTTCAGGGCGTGGGCACCGGGGAGCTGTTTTTT
v_gene: TRBV5-1
d_gene: -
abundance: -
j_gene: TRBJ2-2

CDR3aa: CASSRQESQETQYF
CDR3nt: TGTGCCAGCAGCCGACAGGAGTCCCAAGAGACCCAGTACTTC
v_gene: TRBV12-3/TRBV12-4
d_gene: -
abundance: many
j_gene: TRBJ2-5

CDR3aa: CASSSSGGADTQYF
CDR3nt: TGTGCCAGCAGCTCTAGCGGGGGGGCAGATACGCAGTATTTT
v_gene: TRBV11-1
d_gene: TRBD2
abundance: many
j_gene: TRBJ2-3

CDR3aa: CASTRWGGNQPQHF
CDR3nt: TGTGCCAGCACCCGATGGGGGGGCAATCAGCCCCAGCATTTT
v_gene: TRBV28
d_gene: -
abundance: many
j_gene: TRBJ1-5

CDR3aa: CASSQDSPGTDTQYF
CDR3nt: TGTGCCAGCAGCCAAGACAGCCCCGGGACAGATACGCAGTATTTT
v_gene: TRBV7-9
d_gene: -
abundance: many
j_gene: TRBJ2-3

CDR3aa: CASSPGIGGLNEKLFF
CDR3nt: TGTGCCAGCTCACCAGGTATCGGCGGATTAAATGAAAAACTGTTTTTT
v_gene: TRBV18
d_gene: -
abundance: many
j_gene: TRBJ1-4

CDR3aa: CASSLRGGGYEQYF
CDR3nt: TGTGCCAGTAGCTTGCGGGGGGGCGGCTACGAGCAGTACTTC
v_gene: TRBV19
d_gene: TRBD2
abundance: -
j_gene: TRBJ2-7

CDR3aa: CASSAIQREKLFF
CDR3nt: TGTGCCAGCAGCGCAATACAGCGGGAAAAACTGTTTTTT
v_gene: TRBV11-1
d_gene: -
abundance: many
j_gene: TRBJ1-4

CDR3aa: CASSPVGQMNTGELFF
CDR3nt: TGTGCCAGCAGCCCAGTAGGACAGATGAACACCGGGGAGCTGTTTTTT
v_gene: TRBV9
d_gene: -
abundance: -
j_gene: TRBJ2-2

CDR3aa: CASSPRDKRNTEAFF
CDR3nt: TGTGCCAGCAGCCCCCGGGACAAACGGAACACTGAAGCTTTCTTT
v_gene: TRBV3-1
d_gene: -
abundance: many
j_gene: TRBJ1-1

CDR3aa: CSVKSRSNQPQHF
CDR3nt: TGCAGTGTTAAGAGCAGGAGCAATCAGCCCCAGCATTTT
v_gene: TRBV20-1
d_gene: -
abundance: many
j_gene: TRBJ1-5

CDR3aa: CASSYSGGDVYYEQYF
CDR3nt: TGTGCCAGCAGTTACTCGGGGGGGGACGTTTACTACGAGCAGTACTTC
v_gene: TRBV6-5
d_gene: TRBD2
abundance: many
j_gene: TRBJ2-7

CDR3aa: CASSFGQLAYEQYF
CDR3nt: TGTGCCAGCAGCTTTGGTCAACTAGCCTACGAGCAGTACTTC
v_gene: TRBV7-9
d_gene: -
abundance: many
j_gene: TRBJ2-7

CDR3aa: CASSVDESSSPLHF
CDR3nt: TGTGCCAGCAGCGTAGACGAGAGTTCTTCACCCCTCCACTTT
v_gene: TRBV9
d_gene: -
abundance: few
j_gene: TRBJ1-6

CDR3aa: CASSLTQGNTEAFF
CDR3nt: TGTGCCAGCAGTTTGACCCAGGGAAACACTGAAGCTTTCTTT
v_gene: TRBV28
d_gene: -
abundance: many
j_gene: TRBJ1-1

CDR3aa: CASSQDLGGYGYTF
CDR3nt: TGTGCCAGCAGCCAAGATCTGGGTGGCTATGGCTACACCTTC
v_gene: TRBV4-2
d_gene: -
abundance: -
j_gene: TRBJ1-2